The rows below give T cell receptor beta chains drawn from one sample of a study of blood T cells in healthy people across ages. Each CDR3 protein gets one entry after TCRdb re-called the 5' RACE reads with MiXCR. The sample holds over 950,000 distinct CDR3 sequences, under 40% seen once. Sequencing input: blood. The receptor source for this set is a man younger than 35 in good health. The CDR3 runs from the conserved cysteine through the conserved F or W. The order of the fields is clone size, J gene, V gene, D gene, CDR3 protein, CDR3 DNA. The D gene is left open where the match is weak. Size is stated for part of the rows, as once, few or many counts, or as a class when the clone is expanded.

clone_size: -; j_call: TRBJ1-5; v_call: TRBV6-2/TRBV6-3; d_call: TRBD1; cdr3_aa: CATTDRVYQPQHF; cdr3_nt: TGTGCCACCACGGACAGGGTTTATCAGCCCCAGCATTTT
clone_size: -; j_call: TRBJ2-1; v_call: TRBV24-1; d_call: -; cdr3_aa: CATSDSVHEQFF; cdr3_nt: TGTGCCACCAGTGATAGCGTCCATGAGCAGTTCTTC
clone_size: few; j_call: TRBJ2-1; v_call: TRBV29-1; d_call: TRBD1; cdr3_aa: CSVAQGAPNEQFF; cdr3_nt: TGCAGCGTTGCACAGGGGGCCCCCAATGAGCAGTTCTTC
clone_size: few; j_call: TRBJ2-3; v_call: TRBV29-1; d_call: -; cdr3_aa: CSVEGGKLGTDTQYF; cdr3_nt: TGCAGCGTTGAAGGTGGTAAATTGGGCACAGATACGCAGTATTTT
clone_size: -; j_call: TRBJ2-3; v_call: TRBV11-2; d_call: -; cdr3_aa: CASSFGRRQSTDTQYF; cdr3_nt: TGTGCCAGCAGCTTTGGCAGGCGACAAAGCACAGATACGCAGTATTTT
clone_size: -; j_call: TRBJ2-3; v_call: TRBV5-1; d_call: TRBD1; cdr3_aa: CASSTGQGTGTDTQYF; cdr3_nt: TGCGCCAGCAGCACCGGACAGGGAACAGGCACAGATACGCAGTATTTT
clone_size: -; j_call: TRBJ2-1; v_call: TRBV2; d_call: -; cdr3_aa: CASRELDNEQFF; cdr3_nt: TGTGCCAGCAGGGAATTAGACAATGAGCAGTTCTTC
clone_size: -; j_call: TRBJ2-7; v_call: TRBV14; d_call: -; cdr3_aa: CAGSRGDGSYEQYF; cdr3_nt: TGTGCCGGCAGCCGGGGTGATGGTTCCTACGAGCAGTACTTC
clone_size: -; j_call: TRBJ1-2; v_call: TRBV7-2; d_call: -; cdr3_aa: CASSQDRNPNYGYTF; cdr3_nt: TGTGCCAGCAGCCAAGACAGAAACCCTAACTATGGCTACACCTTC
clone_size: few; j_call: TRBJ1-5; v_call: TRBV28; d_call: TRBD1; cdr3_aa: CASSRPRDSNQPQHF; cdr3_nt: TGTGCCAGCAGTCGGCCCCGGGACAGTAATCAGCCCCAGCATTTT
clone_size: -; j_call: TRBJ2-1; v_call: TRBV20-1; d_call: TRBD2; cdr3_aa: CSASLGGGAVLGNEQFF; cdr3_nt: TGCAGTGCTAGTCTCGGCGGGGGGGCCGTGCTGGGTAATGAGCAGTTCTTC
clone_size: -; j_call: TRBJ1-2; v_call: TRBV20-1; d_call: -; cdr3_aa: CSARQANYGYTF; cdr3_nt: TGCAGTGCTAGACAGGCTAACTATGGCTACACCTTC
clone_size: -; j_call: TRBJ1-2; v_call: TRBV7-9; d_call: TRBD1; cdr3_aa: CASSRDRGWDYGYTF; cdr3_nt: TGTGCCAGCAGCCGGGACAGGGGATGGGACTATGGCTACACCTTC
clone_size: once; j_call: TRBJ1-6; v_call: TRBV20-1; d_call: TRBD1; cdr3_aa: CSAPDRGQYNSPLHF; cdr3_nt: TGCAGTGCCCCTGACAGGGGGCAGTATAATTCACCCCTCCACTTT
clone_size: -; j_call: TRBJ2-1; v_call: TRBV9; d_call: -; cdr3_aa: CASSVDGTTYNEQFF; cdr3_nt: TGTGCCAGCAGCGTAGACGGTACAACCTACAATGAGCAGTTCTTC
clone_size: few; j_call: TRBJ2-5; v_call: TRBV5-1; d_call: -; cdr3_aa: CASKARTQETQYF; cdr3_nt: TGCGCCAGCAAGGCCAGGACTCAAGAGACCCAGTACTTC
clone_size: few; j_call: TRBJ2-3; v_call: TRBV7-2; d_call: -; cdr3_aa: CASSLGGREADTQYF; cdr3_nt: TGTGCCAGCAGCTTAGGTGGCAGGGAGGCAGATACGCAGTATTTT
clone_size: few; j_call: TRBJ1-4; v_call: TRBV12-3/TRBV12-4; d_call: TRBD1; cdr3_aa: CASSPMTGEDEKLFF; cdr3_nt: TGTGCCAGCAGCCCTATGACAGGGGAAGACGAAAAACTGTTTTTT
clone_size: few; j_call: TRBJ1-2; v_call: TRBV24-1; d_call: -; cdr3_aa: CATSDSGFYGYTF; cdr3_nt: TGTGCCACCAGTGATTCGGGCTTCTATGGCTACACCTTC
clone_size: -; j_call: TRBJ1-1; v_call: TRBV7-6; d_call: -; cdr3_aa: CASSEWGHTEAFF; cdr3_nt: TGTGCCAGCAGCGAATGGGGACACACTGAAGCTTTCTTT
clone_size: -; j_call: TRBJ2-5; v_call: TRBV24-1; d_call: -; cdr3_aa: CATSEGVGETQYF; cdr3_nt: TGTGCCACCAGTGAGGGGGTTGGGGAGACCCAGTACTTC